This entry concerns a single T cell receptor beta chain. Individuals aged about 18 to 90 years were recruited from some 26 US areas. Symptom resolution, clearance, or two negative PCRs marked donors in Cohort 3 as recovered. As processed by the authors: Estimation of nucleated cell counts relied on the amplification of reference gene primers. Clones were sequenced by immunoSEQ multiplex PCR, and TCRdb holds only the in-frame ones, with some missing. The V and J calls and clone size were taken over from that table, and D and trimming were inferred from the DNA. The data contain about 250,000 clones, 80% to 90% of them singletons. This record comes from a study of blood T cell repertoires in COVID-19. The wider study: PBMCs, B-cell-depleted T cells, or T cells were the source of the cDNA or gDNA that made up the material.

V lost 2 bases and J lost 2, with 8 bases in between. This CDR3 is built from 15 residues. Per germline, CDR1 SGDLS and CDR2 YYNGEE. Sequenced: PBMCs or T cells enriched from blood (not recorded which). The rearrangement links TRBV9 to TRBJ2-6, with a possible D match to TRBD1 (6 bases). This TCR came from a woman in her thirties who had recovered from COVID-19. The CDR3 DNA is TGTGCCAGCAGCGTTTGGACAGCTGGGGCCAACGTCCTGACTTTC. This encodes CASSVWTAGANVLTF.